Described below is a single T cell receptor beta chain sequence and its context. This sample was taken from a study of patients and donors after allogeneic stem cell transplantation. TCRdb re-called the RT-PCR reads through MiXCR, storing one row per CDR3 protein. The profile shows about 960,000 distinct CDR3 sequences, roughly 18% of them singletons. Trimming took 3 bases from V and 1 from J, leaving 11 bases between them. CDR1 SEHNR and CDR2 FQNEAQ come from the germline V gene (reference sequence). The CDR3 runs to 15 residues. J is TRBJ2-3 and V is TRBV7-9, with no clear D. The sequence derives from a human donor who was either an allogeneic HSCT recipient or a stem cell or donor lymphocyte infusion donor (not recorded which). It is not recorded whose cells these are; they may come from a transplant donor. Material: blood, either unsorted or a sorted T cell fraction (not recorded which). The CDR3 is CASSFLGRGTDTQYF. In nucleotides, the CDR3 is TGTGCCAGCAGCTTTCTCGGTAGGGGCACAGATACGCAGTATTTT.